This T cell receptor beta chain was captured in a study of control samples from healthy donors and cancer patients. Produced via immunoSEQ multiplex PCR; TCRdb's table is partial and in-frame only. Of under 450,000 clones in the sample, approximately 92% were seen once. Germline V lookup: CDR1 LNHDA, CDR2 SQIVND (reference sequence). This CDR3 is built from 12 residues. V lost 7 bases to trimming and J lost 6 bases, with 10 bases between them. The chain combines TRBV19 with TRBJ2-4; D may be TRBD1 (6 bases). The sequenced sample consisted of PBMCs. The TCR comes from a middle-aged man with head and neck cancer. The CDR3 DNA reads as TGTGCCAGTAATCAACAGGGAAACATTCAGTACTTC. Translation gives CASNQQGNIQYF.